Following are 18 T cell receptor beta chains from one sample sequenced in a study of molecular identifiers for immune sequencing clone quantification (dated by TCRdb to 2016 to 2018). Receptor amplification or capture employed PCR. Sequencing took place on an Illumina HiSeq 4000. Through fastp at Q25 and MiXCR, TCRdb rebuilt clones from the public reads, retaining in-frame beta chains. CDR3 protein sequences are deduplicated, and each keeps its most common genes and DNA. Across this sample there are some 320,000 distinct CDR3 sequences, with 20% to 25% seen only once. About 0.81% of the sample comes from the top ten. The specimen sequenced was naive CD8+ T cells from blood, with Jurkat cell RNA spiked in. The cell subset or site label, as the study defines it: FACS-sorted CD8+CD4-CCR7+CD45RA+ naive T cells. The receptors come from a human donor in good health. Some libraries in this study had Jurkat cell RNA spiked in.

This clonotype was picked up many times. This chain links TRBV28 with TRBJ2-5; D possibly corresponds to TRBD2 (7 bases). Germline V CDR1 and CDR2: MDHEN, SYDVKM. Trimming pared 1 base from V and 1 base from J, leaving 16 bases between. The CDR3 is 17 amino acids. CDR3 in amino acids: CASSLYSVGGPQETQYF. The CDR3 nucleotides are TGTGCCAGCAGTTTATATTCCGTGGGGGGGCCCCAAGAGACCCAGTACTTC.

Regarding this clonotype: A much larger clone differs from this one at a single base, so this may be a read error. V usage is TRBV12-3 or TRBV12-4 and J usage is TRBJ1-1, with a weak D call TRBD1 (6 bases). Trimming stripped 3 bases from V and 3 bases from J, with 14 bases between. The CDR3 covers 15 residues. CDR3 region: CASSFVGAGDTEAFF. As DNA, the CDR3 is TGTGCCAGCAGTTTTGTTGGGGCAGGGGACACTGAAGCTTTCTTT.

This clonotype was seen ten or more times. The chain has TRBV29-1 and TRBJ2-5, with a tentative D call TRBD1 (6 bases). With 3 bases removed from V and 2 bases from J, the gap between germline ends came to 13 bases. CDR1 is SQVTM, CDR2 ANQGSEA, per germline. CDR3 length equals 14 residues. The CDR3: CSVEQGLRQETQYF. DNA of the CDR3: TGCAGCGTTGAGCAGGGGTTGAGGCAAGAGACCCAGTACTTC.

This clonotype has ten or more counts. This chain joins TRBV2 and TRBJ2-7, with D possibly TRBD1 on 6 matching bases. This CDR3 comprises 14 residues. Trimming took 2 bases from V and 2 from J, leaving 10 bases between them. Germline CDR1 reads SNHLY; CDR2 reads FYNNEI. CDR3 DNA sequence: TGTGCCAGCAGTGAAATTGGGGGCGCCTACGAGCAGTACTTC. Protein sequence: CASSEIGGAYEQYF.

The chain couples TRBV19 to TRBJ2-6; TRBD1 is a possible D gene (6 bases). This CDR3 has 19 amino acids. Germline CDR1 and CDR2: LNHDA and SQIVND (reference sequence). V was pared by 4 bases and J by 0 bases, with 19 bases between. The CDR3 sequence is CASSRAPDSEYSGANVLTF. CDR3 nucleotides: TGTGCCAGTAGTAGGGCCCCGGACAGCGAATACTCTGGGGCCAACGTCCTGACTTTC.

The chain combines TRBV6-1 with TRBJ1-6; TRBD1 aligns across 8 bases. The trim removed 2 bases at V and 9 bases at J, leaving 6 bases unmatched. There are 15 residues in the CDR3. Germline assignment: CDR1 MNHNS and CDR2 SASEGT. Written as DNA, the CDR3 is TGTGCCAGCAGTGAACCGAGGACAGGGCGTTCACCCCTCCACTTT. The encoded protein is CASSEPRTGRSPLHF.

This clonotype was picked up many times. The chain has TRBV15 and TRBJ2-6; TRBD1 or TRBD2 may be the D gene (5 bases each). Deletions cut 5 bases from V and 6 bases from J, with 14 bases between. Germline assignment: CDR1 LNHNV and CDR2 YYDKDF (reference sequence). The CDR3 is 15 amino acids. The CDR3 bases are TGTGCCACCAGCTATGGGACGGCCGCGGCCAACGTCCTGACTTTC. As protein: CATSYGTAAANVLTF.

This chain joins TRBV2 and TRBJ1-2, with a possible D match to TRBD1 (5 bases). V shed 8 bases and J shed 6 bases, with 25 bases lying between them. CDR1 is SNHLY, CDR2 FYNNEI, per germline. This CDR3 contains 16 residues. The CDR3: CASVPYTGVLNHGYTF. The DNA for the CDR3 is TGTGCCAGCGTCCCCTACACAGGAGTTCTAAACCATGGCTACACCTTC.

This clonotype was seen many times. The chain carries TRBV6-2 or TRBV6-3 and TRBJ1-5; D call uncertain. The CDR3 is 14 residues long. Trimming took 6 bases from V and 4 from J, leaving 13 bases between them. Germline V gene sequence: CDR1 MNHEY, CDR2 SVGEGT. The CDR3 DNA follows: TGTGCCAGCAGCAACAGAATCGGGAATCAGCCCCAGCATTTT. Translated, it gives CASSNRIGNQPQHF.

This clonotype was recorded a few times. The chain has TRBV6-2 or TRBV6-3 and TRBJ2-3; tentative D call: TRBD1 (5 bases). Trimming pared 3 bases from V and 0 bases from J, leaving 13 bases between. Germline CDR1 reads MNHEY; CDR2 reads SVGEGT. The CDR3 runs to 16 residues. Here the CDR3 DNA reads TGTGCCAGCAGTTATCTAGGGGAAATTAGCACAGATACGCAGTATTTT. Its protein product is CASSYLGEISTDTQYF.

There are many counts of this clonotype. The chain employs TRBV7-9 and TRBJ2-3; TRBD2 aligns across 12 bases. The CDR3 is made up of 22 amino acids. The J segment lost 0 bases and the V segment lost 2 bases, leaving 18 bases of the junction unmatched. Per germline, CDR1 SEHNR and CDR2 FQNEAQ (reference sequence). This chain's CDR3 is CASSLPPLALAGGTTSTDTQYF. The CDR3 DNA sequence: TGTGCCAGCAGCTTACCGCCCCTAGCCCTAGCGGGAGGGACAACTAGCACAGATACGCAGTATTTT.

As for this clonotype: Mismatch with germline at one junction end may stem from a read error. This chain links TRBV11-2 with TRBJ2-3; TRBD2 aligns across 10 bases. This CDR3 comprises 18 residues. The V gene's germline CDR1 is SGHAT and CDR2 FQNNGV. CDR3 DNA sequence: TGTGCCAGCGGCTTAGTCGCTAGCGGGAGTCCTAGCACAGATACGCAGTATTTT. Amino acids: CASGLVASGSPSTDTQYF.

This clonotype has at least ten counts. V and J are TRBV20-1 and TRBJ2-5; no definite D call. Germline V gives CDR1 DFQATT, CDR2 SNEGSKA (reference sequence). Trimming stripped 1 base from V and 1 base from J, with 19 bases between. The CDR3 extends over 17 amino acids. The CDR3 DNA reads TGCAGTGCTAGAGCGGACCAGCTACTGGGTGTCCAAGAGACCCAGTACTTC. Its protein is CSARADQLLGVQETQYF.

The table lists this clonotype with many counts. V usage is TRBV7-9 and J usage is TRBJ2-3; 7 bases are shared with TRBD2. CDR1 is SEHNR, CDR2 FQNEAQ, per germline (reference sequence). V dropped 5 bases and J dropped 2; count of bases not matched to a gene: 1. The CDR3 has 13 amino acids. In DNA, the CDR3 is TGTGCCAGCAGCGAGCGGGACACAGATACGCAGTATTTT. This translates into CASSERDTDTQYF.

This clonotype turned up a few times. The chain carries TRBV4-3 and TRBJ2-3; 8 bases line up with TRBD2. Germline V lookup: CDR1 LGHNA, CDR2 YSLEER. V was clipped by 0 bases and J by 4 bases; unmatched bases: 6. The CDR3 spans 16 residues. CDR3 sequence (DNA): TGCGCCAGCAGCCAAGAAACTAGCGGCTCGGCAGATACGCAGTATTTT. Translating gives CASSQETSGSADTQYF.

The chain's CDR3 is CASSLWGAGYEQYF. CDR3 bases: TGTGCCAGCAGTTTATGGGGCGCTGGGTACGAGCAGTACTTC. The genes are TRBV27 and TRBJ2-7, with D possibly being TRBD1 (5 bases). Germline CDR1 and CDR2: MNHEY and SMNVEV (reference sequence). V was clipped by 1 base and J by 4 bases, with 11 bases between them. The CDR3 has 14 amino acids.

This clonotype was recorded a few times. The chain combines TRBV6-2 or TRBV6-3 with TRBJ2-1, with D uncertain. The CDR3 is made up of 14 amino acids. V dropped 0 bases and J dropped 0 bases, with 3 bases sitting between them. Germline assignment: CDR1 MNHEY and CDR2 SVGEGT. CDR3 amino acids: CASSYSNSYNEQFF. CDR3 nucleotide sequence: TGTGCCAGCAGTTACTCGAACTCCTACAATGAGCAGTTCTTC.

This clonotype has a count of ten or more. The J gene is TRBJ2-3, the V gene TRBV7-9; 8 bases agree with TRBD2. Looked up from germline, CDR1 is SEHNR and CDR2 is FQNEAQ (reference sequence). The J segment lost 4 bases and the V segment lost 5 bases, leaving 11 bases of the junction unmatched. This CDR3 spans 16 amino acids. The CDR3 coding sequence is TGTGCCAGCAGCCCCTCTAGGACTAGCATCGCAGATACGCAGTATTTT. Translation: CASSPSRTSIADTQYF.